One sample yielded the 15 T cell receptor beta chains listed below, sequenced in a study of monozygotic twins with inflammatory bowel disease. For each CDR3 protein, TCRdb gives one entry from its re-call of the 5' RACE reads, without DNA. This sample carries 70,000 to 95,000 distinct CDR3 sequences, with around 7.2% going to the ten biggest clones. Input material: blood. These receptors all stem from a human donor with ulcerative colitis or Crohn's disease, or a healthy co-twin of an affected twin (not recorded which).

CDR3 residues: CSASVSLGNQPQHF. This chain uses TRBV20-1 with TRBJ1-5. This CDR3 is 14 amino acids long. Germline V gene sequence: CDR1 DFQATT, CDR2 SNEGSKA (reference sequence).

The chain recombines TRBV9 with TRBJ2-2; the D call of TRBD2 rests on TCRdb alone, since no DNA is present to check it. Germline V lookup: CDR1 SGDLS, CDR2 YYNGEE. The CDR3 extends over 16 amino acids. The CDR3 loop reads CASSVEREWEAGELFF.

V usage is TRBV28 and J usage is TRBJ1-4. The CDR3 consists of 12 residues. The germline V gene encodes CDR1 MDHEN and CDR2 SYDVKM. CDR3 residues: CASSKDGEKLFF.

The chain joins TRBV5-1 to TRBJ2-2; TCRdb names TRBD1, which stays unverified in the absence of DNA. Germline values: CDR1 SGHRS, CDR2 YFSETQ. This CDR3 has 18 amino acids. The CDR3 protein is CASSKWATVRRDTGELFF. Supplemented by reference TRBV5-1 and TRBJ2-2, the full variable domain reads KAGVTQTPRYLIKTRGQQVTLSCSPISGHRSVSWYQQTPGQGLQFLFEYFSETQRNKGNFPGRFSGRQFSNSRSEMNVSTLELGDSALYLCASSKWATVRRDTGELFFGEGSRLTVL.

The chain uses TRBV5-1 and TRBJ2-3. The length of the CDR3 is 16 residues. Germline V CDR1 and CDR2: SGHRS, YFSETQ. CDR3 region: CASSLGVLIDTDTQYF.

V usage is TRBV6-1 and J usage is TRBJ1-1; TCRdb's D call of TRBD1 is untestable without DNA. There are 13 residues in the CDR3. Germline-derived CDR1 and CDR2 are MNHNS and SASEGT. This chain's CDR3 is CASSAVRGSEAFF.

The V and J genes are TRBV10-3 and TRBJ2-3; TCRdb's D call, TRBD2, is unchecked because there is no DNA. Germline V gives CDR1 ENHRY, CDR2 SYGVKD. The CDR3 extends over 13 amino acids. The CDR3 sequence is CAIGLADTDTQYF.

V and J are TRBV6-5 and TRBJ2-2; TCRdb calls TRBD1, which cannot be checked without DNA. Germline lookup yields CDR1 MNHEY and CDR2 SVGAGI. CDR3 size: 16 residues. The CDR3 protein is CASSWIGQGNTGELFF.

The V call is TRBV3-1, the J call TRBJ2-1. The CDR3 loop spans 13 amino acids. CDR1 LGHDT and CDR2 YNNKEL come from the germline V gene (reference sequence). CDR3 residues: CASSQVYRHEQFF.

The chain recombines TRBV7-2 with TRBJ2-1. The V gene's germline CDR1 is SGHTA and CDR2 FQGNSA. The CDR3 spans 13 residues. CDR3 in amino acids: CASRTVGYNEQFF. Full variable domain (rest looked up from reference TRBV7-2 and TRBJ2-1): GAGVSQSPSNKVTEKGKDVELRCDPISGHTALYWYRQSLGQGLEFLIYFQGNSAPDKSGLPSDRFSAERTGGSVSTLTIQRTQQEDSAVYLCASRTVGYNEQFFGPGTRLTVL.

The J gene is TRBJ2-1, the V gene TRBV5-1. The CDR3 spans 11 residues. Germline V gene data show CDR1 as SGHRS and CDR2 as YFSETQ. The CDR3 here is CASSPGVEQFF.

By frequency, this clonotype registers medium-sized. The J gene is TRBJ2-3, the V gene TRBV7-2. This CDR3 has 15 residues. Germline CDR1 is SGHTA and CDR2 is FQGNSA. CDR3 residues: CASSLAGLATDTQYF.

The rearrangement links TRBV3-1 to TRBJ2-6. The CDR3 contains 20 residues. Germline V CDR1 and CDR2: LGHDT, YNNKEL (reference sequence). The CDR3 sequence: CASSQESLAAIYSGANVLTF.

The chain uses TRBV11-2 and TRBJ2-7; absent DNA, TCRdb's TRBD2 call cannot be checked. CDR1 and CDR2 (germline): SGHAT, FQNNGV. The CDR3 runs to 15 residues. CDR3 sequence reads: CASSTALANAYEQYF.

The chain is built from TRBV27 and TRBJ1-2. CDR1 and CDR2 (germline): MNHEY, SMNVEV (reference sequence). CDR3 size: 13 residues. Here the CDR3 reads CASSLEGNYGYTF.